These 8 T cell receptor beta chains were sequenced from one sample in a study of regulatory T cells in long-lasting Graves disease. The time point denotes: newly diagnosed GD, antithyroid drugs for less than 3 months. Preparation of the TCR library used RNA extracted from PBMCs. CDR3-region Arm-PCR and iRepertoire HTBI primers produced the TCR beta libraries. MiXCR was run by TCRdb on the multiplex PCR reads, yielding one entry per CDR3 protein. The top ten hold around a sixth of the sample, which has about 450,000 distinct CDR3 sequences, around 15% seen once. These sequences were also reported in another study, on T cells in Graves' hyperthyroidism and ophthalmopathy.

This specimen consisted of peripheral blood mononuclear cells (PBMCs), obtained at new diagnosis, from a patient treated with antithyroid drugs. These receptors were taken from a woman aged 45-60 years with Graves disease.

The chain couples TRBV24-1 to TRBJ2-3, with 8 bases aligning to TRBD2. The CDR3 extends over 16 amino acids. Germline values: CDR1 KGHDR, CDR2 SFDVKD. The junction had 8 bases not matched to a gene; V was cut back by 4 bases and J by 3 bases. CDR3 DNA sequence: TGTGCCACCAGTGACCTCGGGGGGGCGGGGACAGATACGCAGTATTTT. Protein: CATSDLGGAGTDTQYF.

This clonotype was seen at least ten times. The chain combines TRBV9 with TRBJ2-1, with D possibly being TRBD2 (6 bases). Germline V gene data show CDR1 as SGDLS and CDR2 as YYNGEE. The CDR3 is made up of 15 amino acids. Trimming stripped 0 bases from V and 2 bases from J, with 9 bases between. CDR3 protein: CASSVESGAYNEQFF. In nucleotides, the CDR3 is TGTGCCAGCAGCGTAGAGTCGGGAGCCTACAATGAGCAGTTCTTC.

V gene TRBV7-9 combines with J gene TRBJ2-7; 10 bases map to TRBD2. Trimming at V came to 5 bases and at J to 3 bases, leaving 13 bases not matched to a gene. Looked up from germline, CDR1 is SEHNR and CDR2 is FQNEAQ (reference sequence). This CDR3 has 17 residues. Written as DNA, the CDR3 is TGTGCCAGCAGCCAAGATGGGCTAGCGGGAGATGGCTACGAGCAGTACTTC. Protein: CASSQDGLAGDGYEQYF.

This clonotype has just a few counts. The CDR3 sequence is CASSEQGFGNQPQHF. The CDR3 nucleotides are TGCGCCAGCAGCGAACAGGGATTCGGCAATCAGCCCCAGCATTTT. The chain recombines TRBV4-1 with TRBJ1-5, with D maybe TRBD1 (6 bases). Germline CDR1 and CDR2: MGHRA and YSYEKL. The CDR3 runs 15 residues. V was clipped by 5 bases and J by 2 bases, with 13 bases between them.

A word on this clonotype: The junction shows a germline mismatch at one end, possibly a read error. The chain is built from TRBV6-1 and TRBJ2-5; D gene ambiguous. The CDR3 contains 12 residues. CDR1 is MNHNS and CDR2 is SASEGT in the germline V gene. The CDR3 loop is CASRGFQEAQYF. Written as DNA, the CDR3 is TGTGCCAGCAGGGGTTTTCAAGAGGCCCAGTACTTC.

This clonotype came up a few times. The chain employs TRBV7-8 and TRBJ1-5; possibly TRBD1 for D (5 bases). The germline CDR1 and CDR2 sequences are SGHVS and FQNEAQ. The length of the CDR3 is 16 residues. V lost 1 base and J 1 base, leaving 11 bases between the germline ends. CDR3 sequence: CASSLVRTQSNQPQHF. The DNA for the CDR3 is TGTGCCAGCAGCTTAGTTCGGACACAAAGCAATCAGCCCCAGCATTTT.

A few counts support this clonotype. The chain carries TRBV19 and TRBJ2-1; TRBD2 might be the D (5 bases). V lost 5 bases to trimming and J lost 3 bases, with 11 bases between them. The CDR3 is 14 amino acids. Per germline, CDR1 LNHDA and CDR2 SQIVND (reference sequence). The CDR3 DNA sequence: TGTGCCAGTAGTCCGAGCGGCTTCTACAATGAGCAGTTCTTC. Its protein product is CASSPSGFYNEQFF.

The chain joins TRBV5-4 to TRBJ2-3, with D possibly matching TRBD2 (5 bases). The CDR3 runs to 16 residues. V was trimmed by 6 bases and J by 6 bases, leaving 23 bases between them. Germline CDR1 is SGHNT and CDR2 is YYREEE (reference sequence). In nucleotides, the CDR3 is TGTGCCAGCAACCCGAGGAGCCCGGGAATGGGCGATACGCAGTATTTT. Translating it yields CASNPRSPGMGDTQYF.